This TCR beta chain was captured by sequencing in a study of CD8+CD57+ T cells in acquired aplastic anemia. Study-wide background: Across the sorted CD4+ and CD8+ cells, DNA amounts averaged about 3 ug.

Note on this clonotype: Its target is unknown.

TCR beta VDJ and CDR3 were profiled, and genomic DNA was the template. TCRdb re-called the reads with MiXCR, one entry per CDR3 protein. The sample lists 450,000 to 600,000 distinct CDR3 sequences; about a third were seen once. Study-wide findings and caveats: Patients shared 25 to 30 CD8+ CDR3 sequences with controls.

Patients included in sequencing had previously demonstrated CD8+CD57+ cell expansion by flow cytometry. CDR1 MNHEY and CDR2 SMNVEV come from the germline V gene (reference sequence). The CDR3 contains 14 residues. The V end was cut by 4 bases, the J end by 6 bases, with 15 bases between. This receptor was taken from a human donor with aplastic anemia. Sequences were obtained from sorted CD4+, CD8+, or CD8+CD57+ T cells (not recorded which) from PBMCs. The rearrangement uses TRBV27 and TRBJ1-2; perhaps TRBD1 as D (5 bases). CDR3 nucleotide sequence: TGTGCCAGCAGTTCAGGGCAGGGAAGGCATGGCTACACCTTC. Amino acids: CASSSGQGRHGYTF.